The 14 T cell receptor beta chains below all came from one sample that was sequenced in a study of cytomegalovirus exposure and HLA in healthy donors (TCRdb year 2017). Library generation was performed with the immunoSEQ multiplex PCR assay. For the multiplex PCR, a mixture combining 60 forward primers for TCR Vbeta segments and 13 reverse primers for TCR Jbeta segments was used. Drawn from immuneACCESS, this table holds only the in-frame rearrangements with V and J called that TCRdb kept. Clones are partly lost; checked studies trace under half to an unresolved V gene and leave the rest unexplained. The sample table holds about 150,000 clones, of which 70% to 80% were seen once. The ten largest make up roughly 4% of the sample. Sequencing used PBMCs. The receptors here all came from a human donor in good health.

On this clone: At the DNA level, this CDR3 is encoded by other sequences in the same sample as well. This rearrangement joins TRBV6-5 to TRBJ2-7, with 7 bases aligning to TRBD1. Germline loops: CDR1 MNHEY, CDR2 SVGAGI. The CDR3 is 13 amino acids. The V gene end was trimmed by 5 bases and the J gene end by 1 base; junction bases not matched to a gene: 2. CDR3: CASSRQGSYEQYF. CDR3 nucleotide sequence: TGTGCCAGCAGTCGACAGGGATCCTACGAGCAGTACTTC.

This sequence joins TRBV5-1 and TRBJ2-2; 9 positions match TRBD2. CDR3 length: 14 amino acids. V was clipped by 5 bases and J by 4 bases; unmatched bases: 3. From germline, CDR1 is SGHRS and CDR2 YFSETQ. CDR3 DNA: TGCGCCAGCAGTGCACTAGCGGGCACCGGGGAGCTGTTTTTT. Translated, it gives CASSALAGTGELFF.

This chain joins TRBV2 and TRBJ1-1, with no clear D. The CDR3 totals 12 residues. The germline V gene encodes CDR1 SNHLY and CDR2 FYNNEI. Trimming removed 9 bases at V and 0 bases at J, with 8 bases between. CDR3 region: CASDTLNTEAFF. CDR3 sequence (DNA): TGTGCCAGTGACACCTTGAACACTGAAGCTTTCTTT.

The CDR3 DNA follows: TGTGCCAGCAGCTTAGATTTATACAGCTATGGCTACACCTTC. Translation gives CASSLDLYSYGYTF. This rearrangement joins TRBV7-2 to TRBJ1-2; no definite D call. The germline V gene has CDR1 SGHTA and CDR2 FQGNSA. Trimming stripped 1 base from V and 4 bases from J, with 10 bases between. The CDR3 length is 14 residues.

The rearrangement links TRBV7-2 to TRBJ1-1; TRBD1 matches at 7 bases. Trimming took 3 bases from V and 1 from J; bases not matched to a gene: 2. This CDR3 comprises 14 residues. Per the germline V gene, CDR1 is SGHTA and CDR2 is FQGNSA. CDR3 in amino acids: CASSLGQKNTEAFF. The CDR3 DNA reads TGTGCCAGCAGCTTGGGACAGAAGAACACTGAAGCTTTCTTT.

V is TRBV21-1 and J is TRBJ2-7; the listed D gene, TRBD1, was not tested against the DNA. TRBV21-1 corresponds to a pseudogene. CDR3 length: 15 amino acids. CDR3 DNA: TGTGCCAGCAGCAAAGCTCTCGGACAGGGACTCGAGCAGTACTTC. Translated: CASSKALGQGLEQYF.

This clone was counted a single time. CDR3 loop: CASSLDRGPDTQYF. As DNA, the CDR3 is TGTGCCAGCAGTTTAGACAGGGGGCCAGATACGCAGTATTTT. The V call is TRBV28, the J call TRBJ2-3, with 10 bases identical to TRBD1. CDR1 and CDR2 from the germline V gene are MDHEN and SYDVKM. The CDR3 loop spans 14 amino acids. Trimming cost V 2 bases and J 4 bases; bases outside gene matches: 0. The full variable domain, completed using reference TRBV28 and TRBJ2-3, is DVKVTQSSRYLVKRTGEKVFLECVQDMDHENMFWYRQDPGLGLRLIYFSYDVKMKEKGDIPEGYSVSREKKERFSLILESASTNQTSMYLCASSLDRGPDTQYFGPGTRLTVL.

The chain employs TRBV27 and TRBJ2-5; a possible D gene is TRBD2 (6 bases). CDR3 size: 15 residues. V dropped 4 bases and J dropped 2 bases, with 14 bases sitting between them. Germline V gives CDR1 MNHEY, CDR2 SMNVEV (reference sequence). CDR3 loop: CASSSLPGLQETQYF. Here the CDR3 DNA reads TGTGCCAGCAGTTCCCTTCCGGGACTTCAAGAGACCCAGTACTTC.

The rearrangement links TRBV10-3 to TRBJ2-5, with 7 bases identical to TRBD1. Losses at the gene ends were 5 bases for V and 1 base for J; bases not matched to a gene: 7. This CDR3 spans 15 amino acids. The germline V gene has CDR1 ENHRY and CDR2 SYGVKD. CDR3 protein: CAISPGQARQETQYF. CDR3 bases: TGTGCCATCAGTCCTGGACAGGCTCGCCAAGAGACCCAGTACTTC.

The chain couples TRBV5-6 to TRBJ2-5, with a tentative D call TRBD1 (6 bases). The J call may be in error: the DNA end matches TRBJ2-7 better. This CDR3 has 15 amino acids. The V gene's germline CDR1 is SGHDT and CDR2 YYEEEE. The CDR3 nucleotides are TGTGCCAGCAGCTTCTATCGGACAGATTCCTACGAGCAGTACTTC. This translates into CASSFYRTDSYEQYF.

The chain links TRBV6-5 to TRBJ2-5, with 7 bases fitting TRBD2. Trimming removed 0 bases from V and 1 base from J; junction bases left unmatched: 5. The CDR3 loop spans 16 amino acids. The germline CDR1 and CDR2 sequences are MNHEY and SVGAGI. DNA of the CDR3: TGTGCCAGCAGTTACTCAGCTAGCGGCGTCCAAGAGACCCAGTACTTC. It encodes CASSYSASGVQETQYF.

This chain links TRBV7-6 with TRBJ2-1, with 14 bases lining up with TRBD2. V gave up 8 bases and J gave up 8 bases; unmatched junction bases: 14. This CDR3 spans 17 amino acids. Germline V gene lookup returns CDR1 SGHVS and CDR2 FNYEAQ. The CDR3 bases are TGTGCCAGCTCCCCGGGACTAGCGGGAGTAAAGTTATATGAGCAGTTCTTC. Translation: CASSPGLAGVKLYEQFF.

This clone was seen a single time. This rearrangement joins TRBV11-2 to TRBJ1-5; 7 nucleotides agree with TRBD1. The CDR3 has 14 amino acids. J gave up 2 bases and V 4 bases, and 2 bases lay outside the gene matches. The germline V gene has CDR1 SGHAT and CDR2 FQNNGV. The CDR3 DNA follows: TGTGCCAGCAGCTCTCAGGGGGGCAATCAGCCCCAGCATTTT. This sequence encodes CASSSQGGNQPQHF.

As DNA, the CDR3 is TGTGCCAGCAGCTGGGTAGCGGGAGGGGAAACAGATACGCAGTATTTT. This gives the protein CASSWVAGGETDTQYF. V is TRBV11-2 and J is TRBJ2-3; 11 positions match TRBD2. Germline CDR1 is SGHAT and CDR2 is FQNNGV. This CDR3 spans 16 amino acids. J was trimmed by 3 bases and V by 4 bases; bases with no gene match: 6.